One sample yielded the 32 T cell receptor beta chains listed below, sequenced in a study of CD8+ T cells in alopecia areata. Sequencing used cDNA as its template, made by extracting RNA and reverse transcribing it. Libraries were prepared by immunoSEQ multiplex PCR; TCRdb keeps only in-frame clonotypes and omits some of them. The table lists 250,000 to 350,000 clones, 60% of them singletons. Treatment here: oral pan-JAK inhibitor, 5-10 mg twice daily. The sample here was CD4+ T cells sorted from blood, taken at roughly week 52, from a patient treated with tofacitinib. Receptor source: a human donor with alopecia areata.

The chain uses TRBV4-3 and TRBJ1-2; D possibly corresponds to TRBD1 (5 bases). CDR1 and CDR2 (germline): LGHNA, YSLEER. The CDR3 spans 15 residues. V lost 0 bases, J lost 6 bases, and 14 bases lay in between. CDR3: CASSQDRGHSDGYTF. The DNA for the CDR3 is TGCGCCAGCAGCCAAGATAGAGGACACTCCGATGGCTACACCTTC.

This rearrangement joins TRBV7-2 to TRBJ1-1; possibly TRBD1 for D (6 bases). The length of the CDR3 is 14 residues. Germline CDR1 and CDR2: SGHTA and FQGNSA. V was clipped by 2 bases and J by 5 bases, with 12 bases between them. The CDR3 spells CASSLSGATTEAFF. The CDR3 DNA is TGTGCCAGCAGCTTATCAGGGGCGACAACTGAAGCTTTCTTT. Using reference TRBV7-2 and TRBJ1-1 for the parts outside the CDR3, the full variable domain is GAGVSQSPSNKVTEKGKDVELRCDPISGHTALYWYRQSLGQGLEFLIYFQGNSAPDKSGLPSDRFSAERTGGSVSTLTIQRTQQEDSAVYLCASSLSGATTEAFFGQGTRLTVV.

This clone was picked up a small number of times. The chain has TRBV25-1 and TRBJ2-7, with 7 bases lining up with TRBD1. The CDR3 runs 12 residues. From germline, CDR1 is MGHDK and CDR2 SYGVNS. V shed 6 bases, J shed 6 bases, and the junction held 5 bases outside the gene matches. The CDR3 coding sequence is TGTGCCAGCAGCTCGACAGGGACCGAGCAGTACTTC. Translating it yields CASSSTGTEQYF.

This clone has only one observation. The V and J genes are TRBV29-1 and TRBJ2-7; D might be TRBD2 (5 bases). CDR3 length: 11 amino acids. Trimming removed 5 bases from V and 5 bases from J, with 10 bases in between. Germline CDR1 reads SQVTM; CDR2 reads ANQGSEA. In nucleotides, the CDR3 is TGCAGCGTTCGGGGTGCGAACGAGCAGTACTTC. Amino acids: CSVRGANEQYF.

This clone occurred once. The J gene is TRBJ1-6, the V gene TRBV5-1; the D gene is possibly TRBD1 (5 bases). Germline lookup yields CDR1 SGHRS and CDR2 YFSETQ. CDR3 length: 18 amino acids. Trimming took off 0 bases at V and 7 bases at J, with 20 bases between the two ends. CDR3 amino acids: CASSLVGLSGGQNSPLHF. As DNA, the CDR3 is TGCGCCAGCAGCTTGGTTGGGCTTTCCGGGGGTCAAAATTCACCCCTCCACTTT.

This sequence joins TRBV20-1 and TRBJ1-4, with no clear D. The CDR3 length is 11 residues. Germline loops: CDR1 DFQATT, CDR2 SNEGSKA (reference sequence). V was clipped by 7 bases and J by 8 bases, with 11 bases between them. The DNA for the CDR3 is TGCAGTGGTGCAATCATGGAAAAACTGTTTTTT. It codes for CSGAIMEKLFF.

The rearrangement joins TRBV6-5 to TRBJ2-5; 8 bases align to TRBD2. The DNA end lines up better with TRBJ2-7; the J call may be wrong. CDR1 and CDR2 (germline): MNHEY, SVGAGI. The CDR3 runs to 15 residues. The DNA for the CDR3 is TGTGCCAGCAGCCCGGAGCGGGGGCCGTCCTACGAGCAGTACTTC. Encoded protein: CASSPERGPSYEQYF.

This clone was detected only a few times. The genes are TRBV6-6 and TRBJ2-7; D unresolved. This CDR3 contains 14 residues. Trimming cost V 6 bases and J 0 bases, with 12 bases left between them. Germline CDR1 MNHNY, CDR2 SVGAGI (reference sequence). The CDR3 loop reads CASRKGQVSYEQYF. CDR3 bases: TGTGCCAGCAGAAAAGGGCAGGTCTCCTACGAGCAGTACTTC.

This chain links TRBV7-6 with TRBJ2-1; 8 bases are a match to TRBD2. Germline-derived CDR1 and CDR2 are SGHVS and FNYEAQ. CDR3 length: 16 residues. V was pared by 5 bases and J by 7 bases, with 13 bases of the junction left unmatched. For the CDR3, the DNA is TGTGCCAGCAGCCCTCGTCCGGGGGGGCTTTCGAATGAGCAGTTCTTC. Translation: CASSPRPGGLSNEQFF.

The chain joins TRBV30 to TRBJ1-5, with D possibly being TRBD1 (5 bases). V gave up 2 bases and J gave up 7 bases, with 15 bases separating them. The germline V gene encodes CDR1 GTSNPN and CDR2 SVGIG (reference sequence). CDR3 length: 14 amino acids. CDR3 sequence (DNA): TGTGCCTGGAGTAAGCAAGGATGGGGCCAGCCCCAGCATTTT. Its translation is CAWSKQGWGQPQHF.

This clone was counted many times. The chain has TRBV6-1 and TRBJ1-4; a possible D gene is TRBD1 (5 bases). The V gene lost 0 bases and the J gene lost 2 bases, with 16 bases spanning the gap. The CDR3 contains 18 residues. Germline CDR1 and CDR2: MNHNS and SASEGT. CDR3 nucleotide sequence: TGTGCCAGCAGTGAAGCGGATGCCCTCCGGGGGACTAATGAAAAACTGTTTTTT. Its protein product is CASSEADALRGTNEKLFF.

This chain links TRBV19 with TRBJ1-6; D is undetermined. Germline CDR1 LNHDA, CDR2 SQIVND (reference sequence). Trimming took 7 bases from V and 0 from J, leaving 13 bases between them. The CDR3 is 16 residues long. CDR3 in amino acids: CASTEFGISYNSPLHF. The CDR3 bases are TGTGCCAGTACCGAATTTGGGATCTCCTATAATTCACCCCTCCACTTT.

CDR3 in DNA: TGTGCCAGCAGCTTAGATCAACAGGGGCGACAAGAGACCCAGTACTTC. Residues: CASSLDQQGRQETQYF. The chain recombines TRBV11-2 with TRBJ2-5, with 7 bases lining up with TRBD1. V shed 0 bases, J shed 2 bases, and the junction held 6 bases outside the gene matches. This CDR3 region has 16 residues. Germline V gene lookup returns CDR1 SGHAT and CDR2 FQNNGV.

This chain links TRBV5-6 with TRBJ1-6; D gene unclear. Germline loops: CDR1 SGHDT, CDR2 YYEEEE. V dropped 9 bases and J dropped 9 bases, with 16 bases sitting between them. This CDR3 region has 13 residues. CDR3 protein: CATVQLPLSPLHF. The CDR3, as DNA: TGTGCCACGGTACAGCTCCCACTTTCACCCCTCCACTTT.

V and J are TRBV2 and TRBJ1-2; D gene unclear. V gave up 3 bases and J gave up 4 bases, with 9 bases separating them. CDR3 length: 13 residues. Germline assignment: CDR1 SNHLY and CDR2 FYNNEI. Written as DNA, the CDR3 is TGTGCCAGCAGTGAGGCCGGATTCTATGGCTACACCTTC. Protein product: CASSEAGFYGYTF.

DNA of the CDR3: TGTGCCAGCAGTTTCGCAGGGGGGACAGGGTTGGTCGAGCAGTACTTC. Translation: CASSFAGGTGLVEQYF. The chain has TRBV27 and TRBJ2-7, with 9 positions matching TRBD1. Per the germline V gene, CDR1 is MNHEY and CDR2 is SMNVEV (reference sequence). The CDR3 spans 16 residues. The ends lost 3 bases at V and 6 bases at J; junction bases unmatched: 12.

V usage is TRBV27 and J usage is TRBJ1-1; D might be TRBD1 (6 bases). V was clipped by 6 bases and J by 4 bases, with 15 bases between them. Germline V gene lookup returns CDR1 MNHEY and CDR2 SMNVEV (reference sequence). The CDR3 sequence is 14 residues long. CDR3 residues: CASRLQGVVTEAFF. In DNA, the CDR3 is TGTGCCAGCAGGCTACAGGGAGTAGTCACTGAAGCTTTCTTT.

CDR3 region: CASSLLTNQETQYF. CDR3 DNA sequence: TGCGCCAGCAGCTTACTAACCAACCAAGAGACCCAGTACTTC. J is TRBJ2-5 and V is TRBV5-1, with unresolved D. CDR1 is SGHRS and CDR2 is YFSETQ in the germline V gene. The CDR3 is 14 residues long. With 2 bases removed from V and 0 bases from J, the gap between germline ends came to 8 bases.

The chain has TRBV27 and TRBJ2-7, with no clear D. The V end was cut by 6 bases, the J end by 7 bases, with 13 bases between. Germline V gene data show CDR1 as MNHEY and CDR2 as SMNVEV (reference sequence). The CDR3 runs 12 residues. CDR3 sequence: CASRPPWGEQYF. CDR3 nucleotides: TGTGCCAGCAGGCCCCCCTGGGGTGAGCAGTACTTC.

This chain connects TRBV2 to TRBJ2-5; D is perhaps TRBD2 (6 bases). The germline CDR1 and CDR2 sequences are SNHLY and FYNNEI. The CDR3 consists of 16 residues. V lost 11 bases and J lost 5, with 27 bases in between. CDR3 bases: TGTGCCGGAAGGGACTGGGCAGACCATCCAGGGGAGACCCAGTACTTC. Residues: CAGRDWADHPGETQYF.

This clone was counted only a few times. The chain recombines TRBV30 with TRBJ1-4; no reliable D call. V dropped 0 bases and J dropped 3 bases, with 8 bases sitting between them. The germline gives CDR1 GTSNPN, CDR2 SVGIG (reference sequence). This CDR3 contains 14 residues. For the CDR3, the DNA is TGTGCCTGGAGTGTACCGGCAGCTAATGAAAAACTGTTTTTT. Translated: CAWSVPAANEKLFF.

A remark on this clone: Within the sample, other DNA sequences also encode this same CDR3. The V call is TRBV30, the J call TRBJ2-7; D remains unclear. Trimming shortened V by 0 bases and J by 3 bases, and 9 bases separated the two germline ends. This CDR3 is built from 13 residues. Germline CDR1 is GTSNPN and CDR2 is SVGIG (reference sequence). Here the CDR3 DNA reads TGTGCCTGGAGTGTGGGCAGTAGCTACGAGCAGTACTTC. It is translated as CAWSVGSSYEQYF.

This clone showed up just once. The genes are TRBV29-1 and TRBJ1-1; D is ambiguous. The CDR3 contains 13 residues. The germline CDR1 and CDR2 sequences are SQVTM and ANQGSEA. V lost 4 bases to trimming and J lost 5 bases, with 14 bases between them. The CDR3, as DNA: TGCAGCGTTGTCGGCATAGGTGAGACTGAAGCTTTCTTT. Translation gives CSVVGIGETEAFF.

V and J are TRBV29-1 and TRBJ2-5, with a weak D call TRBD2 (5 bases). The CDR3 runs 12 residues. The germline CDR1 and CDR2 sequences are SQVTM and ANQGSEA. The ends were cut back, 3 bases at V and 5 bases at J, with 10 bases in the middle. The CDR3 reads CSVESPGETQYF. In nucleotides, the CDR3 is TGCAGCGTTGAGTCACCGGGGGAGACCCAGTACTTC.

The V and J genes are TRBV30 and TRBJ1-6, with D possibly matching TRBD1 (6 bases). Germline V gene lookup returns CDR1 GTSNPN and CDR2 SVGIG (reference sequence). Trimming shortened V by 1 base and J by 9 bases, and 16 bases separated the two germline ends. This CDR3 comprises 15 residues. CDR3: CAWSGGRGEGSPLHF. The CDR3 DNA is TGTGCCTGGAGTGGCGGCAGGGGCGAAGGTTCACCCCTCCACTTT.

The chain recombines TRBV5-1 with TRBJ2-2, with 8 bases that match TRBD1. This CDR3 contains 15 residues. Germline V CDR1 and CDR2: SGHRS, YFSETQ. J was trimmed by 2 bases and V by 4 bases; bases with no gene match: 4. CDR3 in amino acids: CASSPGTGNTGELFF. In nucleotides, the CDR3 is TGCGCCAGCAGCCCCGGGACAGGTAACACCGGGGAGCTGTTTTTT.

Only one count was recorded for this clone. CDR3 nucleotide sequence: TGTGCCTGGACTTTGCCCAGACTCCAAGAGACCCAGTACTTC. Amino acid sequence: CAWTLPRLQETQYF. The chain employs TRBV30 and TRBJ2-5, with D uncertain. The CDR3 is 14 amino acids. Germline V gives CDR1 GTSNPN, CDR2 SVGIG (reference sequence). Trimming took 4 bases from V and 1 from J, leaving 13 bases between them.

The chain uses TRBV2 and TRBJ1-1, with D possibly being TRBD1 (6 bases). This CDR3 is 14 amino acids long. Germline CDR1 SNHLY, CDR2 FYNNEI. Trimming took off 5 bases at V and 3 bases at J, with 13 bases between the two ends. The CDR3 sequence: CASSRDKGYTEAFF. CDR3 nucleotide sequence: TGTGCCAGCAGTCGGGACAAAGGGTACACTGAAGCTTTCTTT.

The chain employs TRBV7-9 and TRBJ2-7, with 13 bases lining up with TRBD2. The J segment lost 12 bases and the V segment lost 5 bases, leaving 10 bases of the junction unmatched. The CDR3 loop spans 14 amino acids. Germline V CDR1 and CDR2: SEHNR, FQNEAQ (reference sequence). The DNA for the CDR3 is TGTGCCAGCAGCCCCCAGGGACTAGCGGGACCGGGGTACTTC. It specifies CASSPQGLAGPGYF.

The chain joins TRBV30 to TRBJ1-2; the D gene is possibly TRBD1 (6 bases). Trimming cost V 0 bases and J 3 bases, with 8 bases left between them. Germline loops: CDR1 GTSNPN, CDR2 SVGIG (reference sequence). The CDR3 runs to 13 residues. The CDR3 nucleotides read TGTGCCTGGAGTGTGTCAGGGGACTATGGCTACACCTTC. It yields the protein CAWSVSGDYGYTF.

The chain uses TRBV6-6 and TRBJ2-5; D possibly corresponds to TRBD2 (6 bases). This CDR3 has 15 amino acids. The germline V gene has CDR1 MNHNY and CDR2 SVGAGI (reference sequence). Between the trimmed V and J ends, which lost 5 bases and 1 base, there was a span of 14 bases. The CDR3 bases are TGTGCCAGCAGTCGGCCGGACTACGTCCAAGAGACCCAGTACTTC. Amino acid sequence: CASSRPDYVQETQYF.

The rearrangement joins TRBV29-1 to TRBJ2-3; D is undetermined. Germline V gives CDR1 SQVTM, CDR2 ANQGSEA. The V and J ends lost 6 bases and 4 bases respectively, with 14 bases between them. The CDR3 totals 13 residues. This CDR3 is CSVAPGSPDTQYF. CDR3 bases: TGCAGCGTGGCCCCAGGTTCCCCAGATACGCAGTATTTT.